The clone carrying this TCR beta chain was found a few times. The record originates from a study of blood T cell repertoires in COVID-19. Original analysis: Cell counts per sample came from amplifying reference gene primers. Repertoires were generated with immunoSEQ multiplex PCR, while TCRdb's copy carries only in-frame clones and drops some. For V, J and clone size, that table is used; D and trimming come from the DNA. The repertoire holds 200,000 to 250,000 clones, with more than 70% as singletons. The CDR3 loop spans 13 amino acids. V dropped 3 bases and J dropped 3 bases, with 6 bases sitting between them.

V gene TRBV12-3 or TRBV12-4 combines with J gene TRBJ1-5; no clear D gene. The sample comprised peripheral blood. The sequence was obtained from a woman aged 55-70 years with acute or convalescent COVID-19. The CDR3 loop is CASSLRYNQPQHF. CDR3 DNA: TGTGCCAGCAGTTTGAGGTACAATCAGCCCCAGCATTTT.